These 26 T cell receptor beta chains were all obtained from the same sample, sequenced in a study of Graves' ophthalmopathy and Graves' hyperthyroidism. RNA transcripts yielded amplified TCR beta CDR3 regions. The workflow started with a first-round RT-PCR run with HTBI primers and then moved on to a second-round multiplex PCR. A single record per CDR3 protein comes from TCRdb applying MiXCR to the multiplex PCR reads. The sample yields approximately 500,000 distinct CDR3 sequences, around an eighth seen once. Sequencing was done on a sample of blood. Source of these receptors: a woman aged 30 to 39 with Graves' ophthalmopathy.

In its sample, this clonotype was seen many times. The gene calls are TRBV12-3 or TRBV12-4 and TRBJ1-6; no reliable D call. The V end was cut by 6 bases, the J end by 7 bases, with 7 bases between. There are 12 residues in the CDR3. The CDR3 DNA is TGTGCCAGCAGCCAAGGGAATTCACCCCTCCACTTT. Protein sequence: CASSQGNSPLHF.

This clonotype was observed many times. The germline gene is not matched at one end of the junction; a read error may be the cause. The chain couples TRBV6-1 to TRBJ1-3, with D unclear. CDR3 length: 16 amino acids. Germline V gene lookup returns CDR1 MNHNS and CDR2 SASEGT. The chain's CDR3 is CASTEEEGRSGNTIYF. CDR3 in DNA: TGTGCCAGCACTGAAGAGGAGGGCCGGTCTGGAAACACCATATATTTT.

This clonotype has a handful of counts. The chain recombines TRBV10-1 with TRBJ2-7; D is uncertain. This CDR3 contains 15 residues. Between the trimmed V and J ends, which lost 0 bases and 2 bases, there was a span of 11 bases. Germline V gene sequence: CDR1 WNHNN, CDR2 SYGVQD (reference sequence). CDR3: CASSESVGKPYEQYF. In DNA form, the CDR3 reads TGCGCCAGCAGTGAGTCGGTGGGGAAGCCCTACGAGCAGTACTTC.

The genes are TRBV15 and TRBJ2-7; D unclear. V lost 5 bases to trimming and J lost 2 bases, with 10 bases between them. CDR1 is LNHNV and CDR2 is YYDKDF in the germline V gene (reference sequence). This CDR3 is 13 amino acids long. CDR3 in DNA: TGTGCCACCAGCGAAGTGAGAGCCTACGAGCAGTACTTC. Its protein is CATSEVRAYEQYF. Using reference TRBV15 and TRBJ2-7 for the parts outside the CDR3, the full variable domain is DAMVIQNPRYQVTQFGKPVTLSCSQTLNHNVMYWYQQKSSQAPKLLFHYYDKDFNNEADTPDNFQSRRPNTSFCFLDIRSPGLGDTAMYLCATSEVRAYEQYFGPGTRLTVT.

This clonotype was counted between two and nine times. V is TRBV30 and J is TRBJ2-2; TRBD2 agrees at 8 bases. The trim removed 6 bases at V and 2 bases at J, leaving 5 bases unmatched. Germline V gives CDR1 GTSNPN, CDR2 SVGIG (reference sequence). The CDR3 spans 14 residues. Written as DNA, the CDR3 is TGTGCCTGCGGATGGACTAGCAACACCGGGGAGCTGTTTTTT. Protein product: CACGWTSNTGELFF.

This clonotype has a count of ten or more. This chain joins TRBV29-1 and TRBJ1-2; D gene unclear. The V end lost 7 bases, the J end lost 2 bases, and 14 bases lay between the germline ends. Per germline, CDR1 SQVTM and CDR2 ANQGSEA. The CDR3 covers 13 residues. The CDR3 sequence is CSAEEAGNYGYTF. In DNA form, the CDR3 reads TGCAGCGCCGAAGAGGCTGGGAACTATGGCTACACCTTC.

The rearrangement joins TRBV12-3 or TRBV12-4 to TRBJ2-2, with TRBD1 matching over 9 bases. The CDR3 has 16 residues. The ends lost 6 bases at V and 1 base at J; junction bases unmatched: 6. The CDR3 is CASSPPGQGNTGELFF. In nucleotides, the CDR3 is TGTGCCAGCAGCCCACCGGGACAGGGGAACACCGGGGAGCTGTTTTTT.

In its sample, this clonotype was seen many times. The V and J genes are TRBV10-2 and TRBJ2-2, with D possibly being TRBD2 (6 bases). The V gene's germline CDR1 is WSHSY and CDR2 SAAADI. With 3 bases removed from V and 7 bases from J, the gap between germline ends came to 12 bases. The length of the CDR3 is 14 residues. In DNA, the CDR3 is TGCGCCAGCAGTGAATACGGGAGAGTCGGGGAGCTGTTTTTT. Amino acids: CASSEYGRVGELFF.

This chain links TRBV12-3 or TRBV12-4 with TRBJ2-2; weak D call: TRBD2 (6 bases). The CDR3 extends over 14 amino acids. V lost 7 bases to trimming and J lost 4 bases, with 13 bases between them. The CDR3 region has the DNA TGTGCCAGCACCACACGGAGGGGCACCGGGGAGCTGTTTTTT. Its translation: CASTTRRGTGELFF.

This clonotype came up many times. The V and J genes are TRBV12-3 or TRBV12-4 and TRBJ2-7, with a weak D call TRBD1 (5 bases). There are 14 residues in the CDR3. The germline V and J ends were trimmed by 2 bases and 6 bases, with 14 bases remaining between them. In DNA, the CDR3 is TGTGCCAGCAGTTTAATGGGGCAATCGGGCGAGCAGTACTTC. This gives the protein CASSLMGQSGEQYF.

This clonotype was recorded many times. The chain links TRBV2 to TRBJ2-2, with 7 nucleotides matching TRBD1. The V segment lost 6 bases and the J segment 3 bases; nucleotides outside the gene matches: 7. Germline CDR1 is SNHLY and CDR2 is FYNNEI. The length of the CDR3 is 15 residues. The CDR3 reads CASRATGTYTGELFF. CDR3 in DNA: TGTGCCAGCAGAGCGACAGGGACCTACACCGGGGAGCTGTTTTTT.

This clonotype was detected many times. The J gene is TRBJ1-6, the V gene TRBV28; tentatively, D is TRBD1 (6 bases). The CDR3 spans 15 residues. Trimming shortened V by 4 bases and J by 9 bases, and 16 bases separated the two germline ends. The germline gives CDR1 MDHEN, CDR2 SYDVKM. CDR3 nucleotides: TGTGCCAGCAGTTCGGCCGACAGGCTGGGTTCACCCCTCCACTTT. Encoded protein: CASSSADRLGSPLHF.

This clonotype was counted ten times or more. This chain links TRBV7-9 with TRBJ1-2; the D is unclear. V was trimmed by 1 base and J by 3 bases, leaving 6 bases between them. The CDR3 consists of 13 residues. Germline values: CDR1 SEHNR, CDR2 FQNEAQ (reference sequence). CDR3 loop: CASSLGNYYGYTF. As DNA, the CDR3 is TGTGCCAGCAGCTTAGGCAATTACTATGGCTACACCTTC.

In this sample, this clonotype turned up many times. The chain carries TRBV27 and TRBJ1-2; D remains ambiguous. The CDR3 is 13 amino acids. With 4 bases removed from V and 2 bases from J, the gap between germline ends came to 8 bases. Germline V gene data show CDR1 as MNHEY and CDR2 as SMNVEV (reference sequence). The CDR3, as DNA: TGTGCCAGCAGTTCGAGACGGAACTATGGCTACACCTTC. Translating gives CASSSRRNYGYTF.

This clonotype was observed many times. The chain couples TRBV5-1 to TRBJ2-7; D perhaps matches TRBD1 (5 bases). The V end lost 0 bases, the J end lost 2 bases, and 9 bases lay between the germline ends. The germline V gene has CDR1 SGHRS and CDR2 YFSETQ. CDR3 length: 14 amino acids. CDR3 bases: TGCGCCAGCAGCTTGGAGACAGCGCCCTACGAGCAGTACTTC. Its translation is CASSLETAPYEQYF.

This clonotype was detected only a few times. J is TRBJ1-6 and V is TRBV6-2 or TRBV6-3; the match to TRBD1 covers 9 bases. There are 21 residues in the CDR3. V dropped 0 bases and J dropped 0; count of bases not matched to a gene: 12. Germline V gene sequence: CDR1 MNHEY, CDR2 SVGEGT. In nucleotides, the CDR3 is TGTGCCAGCAGTTACTCGAACCAATGGACAGGGGCCAGCTCCTATAATTCACCCCTCCACTTT. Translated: CASSYSNQWTGASSYNSPLHF.

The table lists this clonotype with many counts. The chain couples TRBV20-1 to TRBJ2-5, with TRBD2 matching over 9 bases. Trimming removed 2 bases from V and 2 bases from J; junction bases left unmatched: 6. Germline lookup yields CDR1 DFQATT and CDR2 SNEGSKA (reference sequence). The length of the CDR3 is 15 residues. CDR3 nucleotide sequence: TGCAGTGCTAGACTCCTAGCGGGGTCACAAGAGACCCAGTACTTC. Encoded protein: CSARLLAGSQETQYF.

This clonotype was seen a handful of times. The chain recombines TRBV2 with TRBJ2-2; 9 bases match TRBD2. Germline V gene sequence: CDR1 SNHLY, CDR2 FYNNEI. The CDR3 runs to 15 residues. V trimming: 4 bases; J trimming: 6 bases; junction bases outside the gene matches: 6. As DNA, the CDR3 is TGTGCCAGCAGTGGTAGCGGGGGCATACCCGGGGAGCTGTTTTTT. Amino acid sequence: CASSGSGGIPGELFF.

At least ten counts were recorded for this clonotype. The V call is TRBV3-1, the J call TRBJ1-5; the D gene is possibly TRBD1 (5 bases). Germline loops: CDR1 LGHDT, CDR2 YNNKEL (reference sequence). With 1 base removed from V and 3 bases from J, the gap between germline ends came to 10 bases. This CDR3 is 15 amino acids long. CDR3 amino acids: CASSQGRVNNQPQHF. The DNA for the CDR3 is TGTGCCAGCAGCCAAGGCAGGGTCAACAATCAGCCCCAGCATTTT. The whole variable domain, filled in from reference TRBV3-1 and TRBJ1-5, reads DTAVSQTPKYLVTQMGNDKSIKCEQNLGHDTMYWYKQDSKKFLKIMFSYNNKELIINETVPNRFSPKSPDKAHLNLHINSLELGDSAVYFCASSQGRVNNQPQHFGDGTRLSIL.

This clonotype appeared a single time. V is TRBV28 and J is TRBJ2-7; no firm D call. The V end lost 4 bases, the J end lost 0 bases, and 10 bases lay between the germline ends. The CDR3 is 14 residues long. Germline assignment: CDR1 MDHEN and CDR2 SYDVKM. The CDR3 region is CASSSYSSSYEQYF. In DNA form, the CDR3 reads TGTGCCAGCAGTTCCTACTCGAGCTCCTACGAGCAGTACTTC.

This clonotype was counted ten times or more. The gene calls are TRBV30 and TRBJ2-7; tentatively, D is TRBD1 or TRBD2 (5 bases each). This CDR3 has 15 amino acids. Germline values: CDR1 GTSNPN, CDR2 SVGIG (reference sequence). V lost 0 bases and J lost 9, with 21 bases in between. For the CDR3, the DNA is TGTGCCTGGAGTGTACGTGTAGGGGCCCACGGAGGGCAGTACTTC. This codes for CAWSVRVGAHGGQYF.

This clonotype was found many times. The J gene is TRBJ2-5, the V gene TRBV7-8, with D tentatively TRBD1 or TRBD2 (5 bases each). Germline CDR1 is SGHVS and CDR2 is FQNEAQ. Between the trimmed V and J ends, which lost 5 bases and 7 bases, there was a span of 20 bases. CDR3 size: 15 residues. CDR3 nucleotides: TGTGCCAGCAGCGAGGGCCCGGGGCTCCTCGGGACCCAGTACTTC. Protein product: CASSEGPGLLGTQYF.

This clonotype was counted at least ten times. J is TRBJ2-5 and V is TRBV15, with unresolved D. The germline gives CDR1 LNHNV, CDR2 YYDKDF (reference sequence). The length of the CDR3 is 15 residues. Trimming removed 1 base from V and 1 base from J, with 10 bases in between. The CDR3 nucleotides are TGTGCCACCAGCAGAGGAGGTGGACCCCAAGAGACCCAGTACTTC. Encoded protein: CATSRGGGPQETQYF.

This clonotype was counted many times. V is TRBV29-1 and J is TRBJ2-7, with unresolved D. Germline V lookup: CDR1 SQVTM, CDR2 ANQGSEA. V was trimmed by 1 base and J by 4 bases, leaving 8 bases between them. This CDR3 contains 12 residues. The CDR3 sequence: CSVEGAAYEQYF. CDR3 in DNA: TGCAGCGTTGAAGGCGCCGCATACGAGCAGTACTTC.

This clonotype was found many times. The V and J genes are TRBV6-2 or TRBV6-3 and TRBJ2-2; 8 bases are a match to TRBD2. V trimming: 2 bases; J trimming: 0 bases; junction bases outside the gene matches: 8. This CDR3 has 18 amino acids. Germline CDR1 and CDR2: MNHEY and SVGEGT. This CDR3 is CASSYVLAGNANTGELFF. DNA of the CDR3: TGTGCCAGCAGTTACGTCCTAGCGGGCAACGCGAACACCGGGGAGCTGTTTTTT.

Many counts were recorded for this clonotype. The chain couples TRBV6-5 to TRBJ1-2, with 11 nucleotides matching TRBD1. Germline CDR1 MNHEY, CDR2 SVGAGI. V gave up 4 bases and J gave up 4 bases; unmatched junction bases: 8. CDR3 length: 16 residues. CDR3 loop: CASSSTDRGRIYGYTF. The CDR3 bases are TGTGCCAGCAGTTCCACGGACAGGGGGCGAATCTATGGCTACACCTTC.